The 9 T cell receptor beta chains below were found in one sample sequenced in a study of memory CD4+ T cells and cytomegalovirus serostatus (dated by TCRdb to between 2018 and 2021). Single viable CD3+CD4+CD8-CD45RO+ cells were sorted as memory CD4+ T cells on a FACSAria II. Library preparation was by the immunoSEQ multiplex PCR assay. Drawn from immuneACCESS, this table holds only the in-frame rearrangements with V and J called that TCRdb kept. Clones are partly lost; checked studies trace under half to an unresolved V gene and leave the rest unexplained. A total of about 75,000 clones appear in this sample, roughly 78% of them only once. The ten largest clonotypes hold just over 2.5% of the sample. The specimen was memory CD4+ T cells from blood. These receptors all stem from an adult in good health and CMV-seropositive.

The chain joins TRBV19 to TRBJ1-4; a weak D match, TRBD1 (5 bases). The germline V gene encodes CDR1 LNHDA and CDR2 SQIVND (reference sequence). The CDR3 contains 17 residues. The V gene lost 2 bases and the J gene lost 3 bases, with 16 bases spanning the gap. The DNA of the CDR3 is TGTGCCAGTAGTATAAGACCTCGGGCAGGGCCTAATGAAAAACTGTTTTTT. Amino acid sequence: CASSIRPRAGPNEKLFF.

The chain uses TRBV11-2 and TRBJ2-7; D gene ambiguous. V dropped 3 bases and J dropped 2 bases, with 5 bases sitting between them. Per the germline V gene, CDR1 is SGHAT and CDR2 is FQNNGV. CDR3 size: 12 residues. The CDR3 DNA follows: TGTGCCAGCAGCTTTAGAACCTACGAGCAGTACTTC. It codes for CASSFRTYEQYF.

The chain joins TRBV7-5 to TRBJ1-2; the D call of TRBD1 is as the table states it, not checked on the DNA. TRBV7-5 is designated a pseudogene. The CDR3 is 13 amino acids. CDR3 region: CARSSQFPYGYTF. The DNA for the CDR3 is TGTGCCAGAAGCTCACAGTTCCCCTATGGCTACACCTTC.

This clone has a handful of counts. The sample carries other DNA sequences with the same CDR3. The chain recombines TRBV28 with TRBJ1-1; D unresolved. V lost 3 bases, J lost 0 bases, and 2 bases lay in between. The CDR3 runs 12 residues. CDR1 and CDR2 (germline): MDHEN, SYDVKM. The CDR3 coding sequence is TGTGCCAGCAGTTTGATGAACACTGAAGCTTTCTTT. Translated, it gives CASSLMNTEAFF.

The chain employs TRBV27 and TRBJ1-2; D is possibly TRBD1 (6 bases). CDR1 is MNHEY, CDR2 SMNVEV, per germline (reference sequence). The V gene lost 3 bases and the J gene lost 3 bases, with 14 bases spanning the gap. This CDR3 spans 15 amino acids. The CDR3 protein is CASSFRGAIDYGYTF. In nucleotides, the CDR3 is TGTGCCAGCAGTTTTAGGGGGGCGATCGACTATGGCTACACCTTC.

V usage is TRBV2 and J usage is TRBJ2-5; tentative D call: TRBD2 (5 bases). This CDR3 region has 12 residues. The V gene lost 6 bases and the J gene lost 6 bases, with 11 bases spanning the gap. From germline, CDR1 is SNHLY and CDR2 FYNNEI. CDR3 DNA: TGTGCCAGCAGCGAGGGTAGTCAGACCCAGTACTTC. Translation gives CASSEGSQTQYF.

This rearrangement joins TRBV2 to TRBJ2-3; D call uncertain. Per the germline V gene, CDR1 is SNHLY and CDR2 is FYNNEI. The CDR3 extends over 13 amino acids. The V end lost 7 bases, the J end lost 6 bases, and 14 bases lay between the germline ends. This CDR3 is CASTPLVGDTQYF. DNA of the CDR3: TGTGCCAGCACCCCCCTAGTGGGGGATACGCAGTATTTT.

This clone was found once. The chain is built from TRBV28 and TRBJ2-6; tentatively, D is TRBD1 (6 bases). The V and J ends lost 3 bases and 2 bases respectively, with 17 bases between them. Germline V lookup: CDR1 MDHEN, CDR2 SYDVKM. The CDR3 length is 18 residues. CDR3 sequence reads: CASSFLRDTYAGANVLTF. CDR3 in DNA: TGTGCCAGCAGTTTTCTAAGGGACACATACGCTGGGGCCAACGTCCTGACTTTC.

This chain uses TRBV28 with TRBJ2-3; D is possibly TRBD1 (6 bases). Germline V gene data show CDR1 as MDHEN and CDR2 as SYDVKM. The CDR3 sequence is 14 residues long. Between the trimmed V and J ends, which lost 7 bases and 2 bases, there was a span of 13 bases. The CDR3 bases are TGTGCCAGCACCACGACAGGAACCACAGATACGCAGTATTTT. Its translation: CASTTTGTTDTQYF.